The following is a T cell receptor (beta chain) sequence with its context. Its antigen is unidentified. PCR employed 60 Vbeta and 13 Jbeta primers. The table came from immunoSEQ multiplex PCR; TCRdb's copy has only in-frame clones and leaves some out. This table holds fewer than 95,000 clones, about 70% found once. V was pared by 6 bases and J by 0 bases, with 13 bases of the junction left unmatched. The CDR3 loop spans 17 amino acids. The V gene's germline CDR1 is LNHDA and CDR2 SQIVND (reference sequence). The data originate from a study of cytomegalovirus exposure and HLA in healthy donors. Study context: A preliminary data release comprised roughly 80 million unique TCRs obtained from HLA-typed donors.

General study results and limits: Highest at DRB1 and lowest at HLA-C, TCR association rates differed among HLA loci in a later analysis. Earlier findings revealed that most TCR beta V segments proved productive either about 87% or about 30% of the time. Compared with the roughly 670-donor mean, an Asian-associated ancestry cluster reportedly had fewer N-insertions, according to a later analysis.

The receptor was derived from a man aged 40-55 years in good health and CMV-seronegative. The sequencing sample was made of PBMCs. J is TRBJ1-1 and V is TRBV19; 7 positions agree with TRBD1. CDR3 sequence reads: CASRSGTAVFMNTEAFF. CDR3 sequence (DNA): TGTGCCAGTAGATCCGGGACAGCCGTTTTCATGAACACTGAAGCTTTCTTT.